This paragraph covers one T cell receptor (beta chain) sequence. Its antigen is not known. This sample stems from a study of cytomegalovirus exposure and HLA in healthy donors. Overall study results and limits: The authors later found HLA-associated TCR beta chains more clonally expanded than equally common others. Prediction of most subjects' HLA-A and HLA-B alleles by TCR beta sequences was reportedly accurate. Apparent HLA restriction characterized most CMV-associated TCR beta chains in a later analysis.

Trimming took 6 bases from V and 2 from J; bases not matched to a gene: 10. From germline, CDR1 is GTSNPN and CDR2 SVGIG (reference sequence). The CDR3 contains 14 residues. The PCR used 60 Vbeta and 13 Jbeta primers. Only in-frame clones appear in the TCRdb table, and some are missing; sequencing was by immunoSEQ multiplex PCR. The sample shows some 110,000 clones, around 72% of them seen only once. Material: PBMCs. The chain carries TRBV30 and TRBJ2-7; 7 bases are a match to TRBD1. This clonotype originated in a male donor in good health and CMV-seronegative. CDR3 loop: CACPRQGVTYEQYF. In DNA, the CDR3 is TGTGCCTGTCCGAGGCAGGGGGTGACCTACGAGCAGTACTTC.